The 14 T cell receptor beta chains in this list originate from one sample, sequenced in a study of molecular identifiers for immune sequencing clone quantification (dated by TCRdb to 2016 to 2018). Library preparation used PCR. TCRdb lists the instrument as Illumina HiSeq 4000. TCRdb reprocessing: public reads trimmed at Q25 with fastp, clones called with MiXCR, in-frame beta chains kept. Every distinct CDR3 protein forms one entry, paired with its most common genes and DNA. This sample holds 45,000 to 65,000 distinct CDR3 sequences; roughly a quarter were observed only once. Around 2% of the sample rests with the top ten. The sequencing sample was made of naive CD8+ T cells from blood, with Jurkat cell RNA spiked in. The cell subset or site label for this specimen denotes: FACS-sorted CD8+CD4-CCR7+CD45RA+ naive T cells. The receptors originated from a human donor in good health. Some libraries in this study had Jurkat cell RNA spiked in.

This clonotype appeared a few times. The rearrangement joins TRBV27 to TRBJ1-1; 10 positions match TRBD1. The J segment lost 2 bases and the V segment lost 6 bases, leaving 3 bases of the junction unmatched. The CDR3 is made up of 14 amino acids. Germline CDR1 is MNHEY and CDR2 is SMNVEV (reference sequence). The CDR3 DNA follows: TGTGCCAGCAGCCTGACAGGGGGCAACACTGAAGCTTTCTTT. It encodes CASSLTGGNTEAFF.

Regarding this clonotype: This may arise from a read error, as a much more abundant clone is one base away. The genes are TRBV30 and TRBJ2-2, with D possibly being TRBD2 (5 bases). The CDR3 runs 11 residues. Germline V gene sequence: CDR1 GTSNPN, CDR2 SVGIG (reference sequence). Here the CDR3 DNA reads TGTGCCTGGAGTAGGGTCTGGGAGCTGGTTTTT. It encodes CAWSRVWELVF. Combining the CDR3 with reference TRBV30 and TRBJ2-2 gives the whole variable domain SQTIHQWPATLVQPVGSPLSLECTVEGTSNPNLYWYRQAAGRGLQLLFYSVGIGQISSEVPQNLSASRPQDRQFILSSKKLLLSDSGFYLCAWSRVWELVFGEGSRLTVL.

This clonotype has just a few counts. V gene TRBV13 combines with J gene TRBJ1-1; D perhaps matches TRBD1 (5 bases). The CDR3 has 14 amino acids. V gave up 8 bases and J gave up 4 bases, with 17 bases separating them. The V gene's germline CDR1 is PRHDT and CDR2 FYEKMQ (reference sequence). The CDR3 region is CASAVLGEGTEAFF. The DNA of the CDR3 is TGTGCCAGCGCCGTCCTGGGGGAGGGCACTGAAGCTTTCTTT.

This clonotype was observed many times. This sequence joins TRBV7-9 and TRBJ1-6; possible D gene TRBD1, 6 bases. With 5 bases removed from V and 8 bases from J, the gap between germline ends came to 22 bases. This CDR3 region has 17 residues. Per germline, CDR1 SEHNR and CDR2 FQNEAQ (reference sequence). This CDR3 reads CASSPLVFGTKDSPLHF. CDR3 in DNA: TGTGCCAGCAGCCCCCTAGTTTTTGGGACAAAGGATTCACCCCTCCACTTT.

This clonotype was counted at least ten times. The CDR3 region has the DNA TGTGCCAGCAGCTTAGCGCCGGGACAGGGTAATGAAAAACTGTTTTTT. Translating gives CASSLAPGQGNEKLFF. The V gene is TRBV7-9, the J gene TRBJ1-4, with TRBD1 identical over 9 bases. V lost 0 bases, J lost 4 bases, and 3 bases stayed unmatched. Germline V CDR1 and CDR2: SEHNR, FQNEAQ (reference sequence). This CDR3 is 16 amino acids long.

This clonotype has ten or more counts. This chain uses TRBV7-6 with TRBJ2-2; weak D call: TRBD1 (5 bases). Trimming removed 0 bases at V and 5 bases at J, with 13 bases between. This CDR3 has 16 amino acids. CDR1 and CDR2 (germline): SGHVS, FNYEAQ. The CDR3 DNA is TGTGCCAGCAGCTTAGCTCTTCTAGGGGAAACCGGGGAGCTGTTTTTT. The encoded protein is CASSLALLGETGELFF.

Concerning this clonotype itself: Being one base from a much bigger clone, this may be a read error. The chain recombines TRBV7-9 with TRBJ1-1; D is unclear. CDR3 length: 8 amino acids. Germline-derived CDR1 and CDR2 are SEHNR and FQNEAQ (reference sequence). The V end lost 11 bases, the J end lost 11 bases, and 9 bases lay between the germline ends. CDR3 amino acids: CAGPQAFF. CDR3 in DNA: TGTGCCGGCCCCCAGGCTTTCTTT.

Comment on this clonotype: A much larger clone sits a single nucleotide away, making a read error possible. The rearrangement uses TRBV19 and TRBJ2-7; D possibly corresponds to TRBD2 (6 bases). The CDR3 is 14 residues long. Between the trimmed V and J ends, which lost 1 base and 4 bases, there was a span of 11 bases. CDR1 and CDR2 from the germline V gene are LNHDA and SQIVND (reference sequence). CDR3: CASSIVAGHYEQYF. In nucleotides, the CDR3 is TGTGCCAGTAGTATAGTCGCGGGGCATTACGAGCAGTACTTC. Full variable domain (remainder filled in from reference TRBV19 and TRBJ2-7): DGGITQSPKYLFRKEGQNVTLSCEQNLNHDAMYWYRQDPGQGLRLIYYSQIVNDFQKGDIAEGYSVSREKKESFPLTVTSAQKNPTAFYLCASSIVAGHYEQYFGPGTRLTVT.

This clonotype has at least ten counts. V is TRBV5-1 and J is TRBJ2-7, with 12 bases lining up with TRBD2. The CDR3 length is 21 residues. The germline CDR1 and CDR2 sequences are SGHRS and YFSETQ. V gave up 0 bases and J gave up 2 bases; unmatched junction bases: 18. Here the CDR3 reads CASSLGGFKLLAGGRAYEQYF. For the CDR3, the DNA is TGCGCCAGCAGCTTGGGTGGCTTTAAGCTACTAGCGGGAGGTAGAGCCTACGAGCAGTACTTC.

The sample holds a few counts of this clonotype. The V and J genes are TRBV29-1 and TRBJ2-7, with D possibly TRBD1 on 5 matching bases. V was shortened by 5 bases and J by 1 base, with 9 bases between the two germline ends. CDR1 is SQVTM, CDR2 ANQGSEA, per germline. The CDR3 sequence is 12 residues long. CDR3 protein: CSVLTVSYEQYF. For the CDR3, the DNA is TGCAGCGTTTTGACAGTTTCCTACGAGCAGTACTTC.

Details on this clonotype: It is likely a read error, because the conserved phenylalanine at the end of the CDR3 is missing. The chain recombines TRBV27 with TRBJ2-3; 11 bases are shared with TRBD2. Per the germline V gene, CDR1 is MNHEY and CDR2 is SMNVEV (reference sequence). V shed 8 bases, J shed 6 bases, and the junction held 7 bases outside the gene matches. This CDR3 comprises 14 residues. CDR3 sequence: CASRSGGAPDTQYS. CDR3 sequence (DNA): TGTGCCAGCCGTAGCGGGGGGGCTCCCGATACGCAGTATTCT.

The chain carries TRBV7-2 and TRBJ1-4; 9 nucleotides line up with TRBD1. Germline V gives CDR1 SGHTA, CDR2 FQGNSA. Trimming at V came to 3 bases and at J to 7 bases, leaving 3 bases not matched to a gene. The CDR3 spans 14 residues. The CDR3 region is CASSFGTGSEKLFF. CDR3 sequence (DNA): TGTGCCAGCAGCTTCGGGACAGGGAGTGAAAAACTGTTTTTT.

This clonotype was counted ten times or more. V gene TRBV24-1 combines with J gene TRBJ2-2; 15 bases align to TRBD2. Per the germline V gene, CDR1 is KGHDR and CDR2 is SFDVKD. The CDR3 length is 19 residues. The trim removed 4 bases at V and 3 bases at J, leaving 8 bases unmatched. CDR3 sequence: CATSDSGLAGGPDTGELFF. The CDR3 coding sequence is TGTGCCACCAGTGACTCCGGACTAGCGGGAGGGCCTGACACCGGGGAGCTGTTTTTT.

This clonotype was counted once. Since a much larger clone is just one base distant, this may be a read error. This chain links TRBV6-2 or TRBV6-3 with TRBJ2-2; D is unresolved. V was shortened by 2 bases and J by 2 bases, with 9 bases between the two germline ends. The length of the CDR3 is 15 residues. Germline CDR1 reads MNHEY; CDR2 reads SVGEGT. DNA for the CDR3: TGTGCCAGCAGTTACCCGAGAACCAACACCGGGGAGCTGTTTTTT. Its translation is CASSYPRTNTGELFF.